The subject of this entry is one T cell receptor (beta chain). Naive CD45RA+ and memory CD45RA-negative subsets were split from CD4+ cells. Clones were read by immunoSEQ multiplex PCR, and TCRdb kept only the in-frame ones, dropping some. The table shows roughly 760,000 clones, with approximately 74% occurring only once. The data originate from a study of shared clonotypes between healthy human individuals. This CDR3 has 14 residues. J was trimmed by 2 bases and V by 7 bases; bases with no gene match: 7. CDR1 and CDR2 (germline): SQVTM, ANQGSEA. The TCR was taken from a woman under 40 in good health. The sequencing input was memory CD4+ T cells sorted from blood. Subset in this sample: CD45RA-negative fraction. V and J are TRBV29-1 and TRBJ2-1; TRBD2 matches 8 bases. The CDR3 reads CSGLAGNPYNEQFF. The CDR3 DNA follows: TGCAGCGGATTAGCGGGAAACCCCTACAATGAGCAGTTCTTC.